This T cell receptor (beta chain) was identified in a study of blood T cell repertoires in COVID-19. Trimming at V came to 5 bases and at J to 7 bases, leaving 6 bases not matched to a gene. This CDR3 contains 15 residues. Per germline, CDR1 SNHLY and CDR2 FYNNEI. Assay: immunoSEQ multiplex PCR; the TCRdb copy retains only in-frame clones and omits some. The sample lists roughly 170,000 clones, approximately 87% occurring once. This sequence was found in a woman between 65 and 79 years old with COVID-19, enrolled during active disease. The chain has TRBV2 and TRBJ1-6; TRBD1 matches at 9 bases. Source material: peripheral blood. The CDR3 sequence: CASSWDRVNNSPLHF. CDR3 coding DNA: TGTGCCAGCAGTTGGGACAGGGTGAACAATTCACCCCTCCACTTT.